The sequence of this TCR beta chain was determined in a study of shared clonotypes between healthy human individuals. The V gene end was trimmed by 2 bases and the J gene end by 1 base; junction bases not matched to a gene: 5. The germline gives CDR1 MNHEY, CDR2 SMNVEV (reference sequence). This CDR3 is 15 amino acids long. As regards this clone: Other DNA sequences of this sample code for an identical CDR3.

The method was immunoSEQ multiplex PCR; TCRdb's version includes in-frame clones alone and lacks a portion of them. Here the sample spans about a million clones, around 76% being singletons. This chain connects TRBV27 to TRBJ2-7; TRBD2 agrees at 7 bases. This TCR was sampled from a man aged 18 to 35 in good health. Sequencing was carried out using memory CD4+ T cells sorted from blood. Noted subset: CD45RA-negative fraction. CDR3: CASSLTASGSYEQYF. The DNA for the CDR3 is TGTGCCAGCAGTTTAACGGCTAGCGGATCCTACGAGCAGTACTTC.